This passage covers 2 T cell receptor beta chains from one sample sequenced in a study of T cells expressing NK-cell markers. TCRdb re-called the 5' RACE reads and gives one entry per CDR3 protein, without DNA. The sample spans 500,000 or so distinct CDR3 sequences; the ten largest clones claim 3% to 4.5%. Sequencing was carried out using blood T cells: a sorted CD56 or NKG2C T cell subset, CD4+ or CD8+ T cells, or bulk PBMC T cells (not recorded which). Receptors originate from a man aged 18 to 35 in good health.

The rearrangement uses TRBV12-5 and TRBJ2-5; absent DNA, TCRdb's TRBD1 call cannot be checked. Germline CDR1 is LGHNT and CDR2 is FRNRAP. The CDR3 runs to 16 residues. CDR3 residues: CASGLVLGQGGETQYF.

V gene TRBV7-3 combines with J gene TRBJ2-1; TCRdb returns TRBD2, unconfirmable since there is no DNA. The germline gives CDR1 SGHTA, CDR2 FQGTGA. The CDR3 is 17 residues long. The CDR3 reads CASSLNPPIAGYNEQFF.